These T cell receptor beta chains were read from a single sample in a study of vaccination and CD4 T cells after COVID-19. TCRdb reanalysed the PCR reads using MiXCR and keeps one entry per CDR3 protein. The sample includes some 24,000 distinct CDR3 sequences, less than 40% of them seen just once. Antigens for these TCRs are unknown. Sample: CD4+ T cells from blood, cultured in vitro, taken about 7 months after SARS-CoV-2 vaccination. The origin of the receptors is a human donor who had recovered from COVID-19. Both conserved end residues are part of each CDR3. D genes are given only for firm matches. The listing skips clone size in some rows; elsewhere it reads once, few, many or a size class.

V,D,size,J,length,CDR3,DNA
TRBV19,.,.,TRBJ1-6,15,CASSIGQQINSPLHF,TGTGCCAGTAGTATTGGACAGCAGATTAATTCACCCCTCCACTTT
TRBV7-7,.,.,TRBJ2-5,13,CASSAGALETQYF,TGTGCCAGCAGCGCGGGGGCTTTGGAGACCCAGTACTTC
TRBV7-9,.,.,TRBJ2-7,13,CASSLNTIAEQYF,TGTGCCAGCAGCTTAAATACGATTGCGGAGCAGTACTTC
TRBV24-1,.,few,TRBJ2-3,15,CATSVGGLDTDTQYF,TGTGCCACCAGTGTGGGGGGTCTAGACACAGATACGCAGTATTTT
TRBV11-2,TRBD2,.,TRBJ2-7,16,CASSLGRGRQFYEQYF,TGTGCCAGCAGCTTAGGCCGCGGGAGACAGTTCTACGAGCAGTACTTC
TRBV11-3,TRBD1,.,TRBJ2-3,14,CASSPGQGADTQYF,TGTGCCAGCAGCCCCGGACAGGGGGCAGATACGCAGTATTTT
TRBV7-9,.,.,TRBJ1-1,15,CATGIDDSRGTEAFF,TGTGCCACAGGTATAGATGATTCCCGGGGGACTGAAGCTTTCTTT
TRBV5-6,TRBD1,once,TRBJ2-1,14,CASSFTGGGNEQFF,TGTGCCAGCAGCTTCACAGGGGGAGGCAATGAGCAGTTCTTC
TRBV7-9,TRBD2,.,TRBJ2-2,16,CASSRAGTRGTGELFF,TGTGCCAGCAGCCGTGCCGGGACTAGGGGCACCGGGGAGCTGTTTTTT
TRBV6-1,TRBD2,.,TRBJ2-5,17,CASSGAWWGGPQETQYF,TGTGCCAGCAGTGGCGCCTGGTGGGGGGGACCCCAAGAGACCCAGTACTTC
TRBV19,TRBD1,few,TRBJ2-1,13,CASSRTGGGEQFF,TGTGCCAGTAGTCGGACAGGGGGCGGGGAGCAGTTCTTC
TRBV28,.,.,TRBJ2-7,14,CASSLLLGGYEQYF,TGTGCCAGCAGTTTGTTGTTAGGTGGGTACGAGCAGTACTTC
TRBV28,.,.,TRBJ1-1,11,CATGVNTEAFF,TGTGCCACGGGGGTGAACACTGAAGCTTTCTTT
TRBV28,TRBD2,medium-sized,TRBJ2-5,17,CASSLSSGRGRQETQYF,TGTGCCAGCAGTTTGTCTAGCGGGAGAGGCCGGCAAGAGACCCAGTACTTC
TRBV20-1,.,few,TRBJ2-3,16,CSASTASRLSTDTQYF,TGCAGTGCTAGCACAGCTAGCCGCCTGAGCACAGATACGCAGTATTTT
TRBV7-3,.,.,TRBJ2-4,15,CASELAGATENIQYF,TGTGCCAGCGAACTAGCAGGAGCGACCGAAAACATTCAGTACTTC
TRBV20-1,.,few,TRBJ1-3,14,CSAREHNSGNTIYF,TGCAGTGCTAGAGAACACAACTCTGGAAACACCATATATTTT
TRBV20-1,TRBD2,.,TRBJ2-5,14,CSARTSGGQETQYF,TGCAGTGCTAGGACTAGCGGGGGACAAGAGACCCAGTACTTC
TRBV27,.,.,TRBJ2-5,16,CASSPSRLDRGETQYF,TGTGCCAGCAGTCCCAGCCGTCTGGATCGGGGAGAGACCCAGTACTTC
TRBV7-8,.,few,TRBJ2-7,15,CASRPTLGDSYEQYF,TGTGCCAGCAGACCCACTTTAGGGGACTCCTACGAGCAGTACTTC
TRBV28,.,few,TRBJ1-1,15,CASSLQGFMNTEAFF,TGTGCCAGCAGTTTACAGGGTTTCATGAACACTGAAGCTTTCTTT
TRBV6-1,.,.,TRBJ2-1,15,CASSLDRSRYNEQFF,TGTGCCAGCAGTCTTGACAGGTCGAGATACAATGAGCAGTTCTTC
TRBV23-1,.,.,TRBJ1-5,13,CASSLSGGGPQHF,TGCGCCAGCAGTCTCTCGGGGGGCGGGCCCCAGCATTTT
TRBV7-2,.,.,TRBJ1-6,14,CASSSGGYNSPLHF,TGTGCCAGCAGCTCTGGAGGCTATAATTCACCCCTCCACTTT
TRBV7-3,TRBD2,few,TRBJ2-7,15,CASSESAGGPHEQYF,TGTGCCAGCAGCGAATCGGCGGGAGGGCCCCACGAGCAGTACTTC
TRBV2,TRBD1,once,TRBJ2-5,14,CASSYTTGTETQYF,TGTGCCAGCAGTTACACGACAGGGACGGAGACCCAGTACTTC
TRBV7-9,.,.,TRBJ2-7,17,CASSFVIVEGSSYEQYF,TGTGCCAGCAGCTTTGTCATCGTTGAGGGCAGCTCCTACGAGCAGTACTTC
TRBV20-1,TRBD2,.,TRBJ2-1,18,CSGHLRKTSGLADNEQFF,TGCAGTGGACATTTGCGAAAGACTAGTGGACTAGCGGACAATGAGCAGTTCTTC
TRBV19,TRBD1,few,TRBJ2-7,14,CASSEGQGFGEQYF,TGTGCCAGTAGCGAGGGACAGGGATTTGGCGAGCAGTACTTC
TRBV27,.,few,TRBJ1-1,13,CASKLTVNTEAFF,TGTGCGTCAAAACTAACCGTGAACACTGAAGCTTTCTTT
TRBV20-1,.,.,TRBJ2-4,18,CSARQQVLDPSAKNIQYF,TGCAGTGCTAGACAACAGGTTCTTGACCCATCGGCCAAAAACATTCAGTACTTC
TRBV7-2,TRBD2,.,TRBJ2-7,14,CASSLTSGLYEQYF,TGTGCCAGCAGCCTGACTAGCGGTCTCTACGAGCAGTACTTC
TRBV7-8,TRBD2,.,TRBJ2-1,15,CASSLGLAGVSEQFF,TGTGCCAGCAGCCTCGGACTAGCGGGAGTATCTGAGCAGTTCTTC
TRBV7-6,.,few,TRBJ2-7,14,CASSSLSRSYEQYF,TGTGCCAGCAGCTCTTTAAGCCGTAGTTACGAGCAGTACTTC
TRBV18,.,.,TRBJ2-1,12,CASSPRGGEQFF,TGTGCCAGCTCACCGAGGGGGGGTGAGCAGTTCTTC
TRBV6-4,TRBD1,.,TRBJ1-5,17,CASRWTGNGFGNQPQHF,TGTGCCAGCAGATGGACAGGGAACGGGTTCGGCAATCAGCCCCAGCATTTT
TRBV7-9,.,.,TRBJ1-1,12,CASTSAGAEAFF,TGTGCCAGCACCTCGGCTGGCGCTGAAGCTTTCTTT
TRBV6-1,.,few,TRBJ1-1,14,CASVRSRGYTEAFF,TGTGCCAGCGTGAGGTCTAGGGGGTACACTGAAGCTTTCTTT
TRBV15,TRBD1,few,TRBJ2-1,15,CATSKTGGSYNEQFF,TGTGCCACCAGCAAGACAGGGGGATCCTACAATGAGCAGTTCTTC
TRBV15,.,few,TRBJ1-2,15,CATSRDIGRADGYTF,TGTGCCACCAGCAGAGATATAGGCAGGGCGGATGGCTACACCTTC
TRBV15,TRBD2,few,TRBJ2-7,13,CATRAGAGYEQYF,TGTGCCACCCGAGCGGGAGCGGGCTACGAGCAGTACTTC
TRBV6-2/TRBV6-3,.,.,TRBJ2-5,15,CASSRQDRRQETQYF,TGTGCCAGCAGCCGCCAGGACAGACGTCAAGAGACCCAGTACTTC
TRBV7-2,.,.,TRBJ2-3,13,CASSYRVKDTQYF,TGTGCCAGCAGCTACAGGGTCAAAGATACGCAGTATTTT
TRBV10-3,.,.,TRBJ2-5,16,CASSRTHHRVGETQYF,TGTGCCAGCAGTCGCACCCACCACAGGGTTGGGGAGACCCAGTACTTC
TRBV19,TRBD2,.,TRBJ2-1,16,CASSIVAGVLDNEQFF,TGTGCCAGTAGTATAGTAGCGGGAGTCTTAGACAATGAGCAGTTCTTC